Below are 3 T cell receptor beta chains sequenced from a single sample in a study of blood T cell repertoires in COVID-19. Clones were read by immunoSEQ multiplex PCR, and TCRdb kept only the in-frame ones, dropping some. The table lists about 160,000 clones, approximately 87% of them singletons. The sequenced sample consisted of peripheral blood. These TCRs come from a woman aged 70-85 years with COVID-19, enrolled during active disease.

The chain has TRBV30 and TRBJ2-5, with D possibly being TRBD2 (6 bases). The CDR3 contains 13 residues. V lost 5 bases to trimming and J lost 4 bases, with 14 bases between them. Looked up from germline, CDR1 is GTSNPN and CDR2 is SVGIG (reference sequence). CDR3 in DNA: TGTGCCTGGGGAGGAGGGTTCCGAGAGACCCAGTACTTC. It specifies CAWGGGFRETQYF.

The chain is built from TRBV7-8 and TRBJ2-3, with 11 bases lining up with TRBD2. With 1 base clipped from V and 5 bases from J, the junction kept 2 bases outside the gene matches. From germline, CDR1 is SGHVS and CDR2 FQNEAQ. The CDR3 runs 15 residues. CDR3 DNA: TGTGCCAGCAGCTTAGAGCTAGCGGGGGGAGATACGCAGTATTTT. Translated: CASSLELAGGDTQYF.

This chain uses TRBV24-1 with TRBJ2-1; a weak D match, TRBD1 (6 bases). Germline V gene sequence: CDR1 KGHDR, CDR2 SFDVKD. The CDR3 extends over 15 amino acids. Between the trimmed V and J ends, which lost 2 bases and 7 bases, there was a span of 14 bases. The CDR3 loop reads CATSDWGPKWNEQFF. CDR3 nucleotide sequence: TGTGCCACCAGTGATTGGGGGCCTAAATGGAATGAGCAGTTCTTC.